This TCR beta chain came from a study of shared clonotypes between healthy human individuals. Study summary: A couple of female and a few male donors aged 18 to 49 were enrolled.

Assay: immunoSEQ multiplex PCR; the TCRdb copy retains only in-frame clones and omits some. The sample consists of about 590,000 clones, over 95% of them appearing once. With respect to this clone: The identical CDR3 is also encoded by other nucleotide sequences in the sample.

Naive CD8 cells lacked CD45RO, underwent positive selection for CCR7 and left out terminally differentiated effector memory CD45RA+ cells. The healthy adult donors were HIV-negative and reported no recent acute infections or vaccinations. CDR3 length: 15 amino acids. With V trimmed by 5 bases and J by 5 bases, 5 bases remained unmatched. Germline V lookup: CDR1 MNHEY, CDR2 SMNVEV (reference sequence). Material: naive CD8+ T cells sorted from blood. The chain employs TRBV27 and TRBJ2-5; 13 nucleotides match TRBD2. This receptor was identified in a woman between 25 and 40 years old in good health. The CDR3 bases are TGTGCCAGCAGTCCCGGGACTAGCGGGAAGGAGACCCAGTACTTC. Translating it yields CASSPGTSGKETQYF.